These 29 T cell receptor beta chains originate from one sample sequenced in a study of identical twins. TCRdb re-analysed the 5' RACE reads in MiXCR, keeping a single row per CDR3 protein. Altogether some 500,000 distinct CDR3 sequences are present, 14% being singletons, with the ten largest covering approximately 1%. These data also formed part of another study, on yellow fever vaccine responses in identical twins.

Sequenced material: CD4+ T cells sorted from blood. The source is a woman in her late teens or twenties in good health.

The chain couples TRBV15 to TRBJ2-7; D is tentatively TRBD1 or TRBD2 (5 bases each). V gave up 7 bases and J gave up 0 bases, with 19 bases separating them. The CDR3 loop spans 16 amino acids. The V gene's germline CDR1 is LNHNV and CDR2 YYDKDF (reference sequence). The CDR3 is CATTKSGTESSYEQYF. CDR3 bases: TGTGCCACCACCAAATCCGGGACGGAGAGCTCCTACGAGCAGTACTTC.

Points on this clonotype: A junction boundary mismatches the germline segment, possibly from a read error. CDR3 protein: CASSLVTSLF. Written as DNA, the CDR3 is TGTGCCAGCAGCTTAGTTACTTCACTCTTC. The V call is TRBV7-9, the J call TRBJ2-4; D is unclear. Germline loops: CDR1 SEHNR, CDR2 FQNEAQ (reference sequence). This CDR3 has 10 residues.

The sample holds a few counts of this clonotype. The chain joins TRBV7-2 to TRBJ2-5; maybe TRBD2 (6 bases). V lost 4 bases to trimming and J lost 4 bases, with 13 bases between them. Germline V lookup: CDR1 SGHTA, CDR2 FQGNSA. The CDR3 contains 14 residues. CDR3 coding DNA: TGTGCCAGCAGCTCCCCCCCCGGGAGAGAGACCCAGTACTTC. Its translation is CASSSPPGRETQYF.

This clonotype was recorded at least ten times. The chain has TRBV20-1 and TRBJ2-5; D gene unclear. V dropped 0 bases and J dropped 2 bases, with 10 bases sitting between them. The CDR3 covers 14 residues. CDR1 is DFQATT and CDR2 is SNEGSKA in the germline V gene (reference sequence). The DNA of the CDR3 is TGCAGTGCTAGAGATACCAGCCCGCAAGAGACCCAGTACTTC. Residues: CSARDTSPQETQYF.

This clonotype was observed once. The chain employs TRBV11-2 and TRBJ1-1; TRBD1 agrees at 7 bases. The length of the CDR3 is 14 residues. Germline CDR1 is SGHAT and CDR2 is FQNNGV. V lost 4 bases, J lost 6 bases, and 8 bases stayed unmatched. DNA for the CDR3: TGTGCCAGCAGCTCCGGGACAGTTATCGCTGAAGCTTTCTTT. It codes for CASSSGTVIAEAFF.

The V gene is TRBV5-1, the J gene TRBJ1-1; D may be TRBD1 (6 bases). This CDR3 has 13 amino acids. V lost 4 bases and J 9 bases, leaving 16 bases between the germline ends. The germline V gene encodes CDR1 SGHRS and CDR2 YFSETQ. CDR3 in amino acids: CASSPTGNRQAFF. As DNA, the CDR3 is TGCGCCAGCAGCCCTACAGGGAATCGGCAAGCTTTCTTT.

The rearrangement uses TRBV30 and TRBJ2-3; D unclear. The CDR3 runs 13 residues. V lost 1 base and J 2 bases, leaving 7 bases between the germline ends. Germline CDR1 is GTSNPN and CDR2 is SVGIG (reference sequence). The CDR3, as DNA: TGTGCCTGGAGTGCGACATTCACAGATACGCAGTATTTT. Translation gives CAWSATFTDTQYF.

This clonotype has just a few counts. This chain connects TRBV7-9 to TRBJ2-5; D may match TRBD1 or TRBD2 (5 bases each). Germline V gene data show CDR1 as SEHNR and CDR2 as FQNEAQ (reference sequence). The CDR3 has 16 residues. V lost 6 bases, J lost 3 bases, and 20 bases lay in between. This CDR3 reads CASRPIGLGTKETQYF. CDR3 bases: TGTGCCAGCAGACCGATAGGTCTTGGGACCAAAGAGACCCAGTACTTC.

The rearrangement uses TRBV7-9 and TRBJ2-7; 10 bases match TRBD1. The CDR3 runs to 16 residues. Germline V CDR1 and CDR2: SEHNR, FQNEAQ (reference sequence). V dropped 5 bases and J dropped 5; count of bases not matched to a gene: 12. The CDR3 here is CASSPTAGQGFHEQYF. The CDR3 coding sequence is TGTGCCAGCAGCCCTACTGCGGGACAGGGGTTCCACGAGCAGTACTTC.

The chain carries TRBV20-1 and TRBJ2-7; D not certain. Between the trimmed V and J ends, which lost 8 bases and 1 base, there was a span of 9 bases. In germline, CDR1 is DFQATT, CDR2 SNEGSKA (reference sequence). The CDR3 covers 11 residues. CDR3 in DNA: TGCAGTCAAGTGGTATCCTACGAGCAGTACTTC. This translates into CSQVVSYEQYF.

The chain has TRBV2 and TRBJ2-1; 10 nucleotides align to TRBD2. V was clipped by 7 bases and J by 6 bases; unmatched bases: 9. Germline lookup yields CDR1 SNHLY and CDR2 FYNNEI. The CDR3 spans 15 residues. The CDR3 region is CASTPSGRARNEQFF. In DNA, the CDR3 is TGTGCCAGCACACCCAGCGGGAGGGCCCGCAATGAGCAGTTCTTC.

This clonotype appeared many times. The rearrangement uses TRBV4-3 and TRBJ2-3; 9 nucleotides match TRBD2. Germline V CDR1 and CDR2: LGHNA, YSLEER. This CDR3 contains 20 residues. V was clipped by 0 bases and J by 5 bases; unmatched bases: 18. The DNA of the CDR3 is TGCGCCAGCAGCCAAGAATCCCTGGTGGCTAGCGGGACATCGGTAGATACGCAGTATTTT. Translation: CASSQESLVASGTSVDTQYF.

The chain employs TRBV2 and TRBJ2-2, with a weak D call TRBD2 (5 bases). The germline gives CDR1 SNHLY, CDR2 FYNNEI. V gave up 6 bases and J gave up 5 bases, with 13 bases separating them. The CDR3 contains 14 residues. The CDR3 reads CASRGRGLTGELFF. The CDR3 nucleotides read TGTGCCAGCAGGGGAAGAGGACTTACCGGGGAGCTGTTTTTT.

This clonotype occurred a few times. J is TRBJ1-2 and V is TRBV6-1; possible D gene TRBD1, 5 bases. Germline V CDR1 and CDR2: MNHNS, SASEGT. CDR3 length: 14 residues. V was shortened by 7 bases and J by 2 bases, with 14 bases between the two germline ends. CDR3 in DNA: TGTGCCAGCAACCCCCGAGCAGGGAACTATGGCTACACCTTC. Translation: CASNPRAGNYGYTF.

This clonotype showed up just a few times. The gene calls are TRBV3-1 and TRBJ1-1; TRBD1 matches 12 bases. This CDR3 contains 17 residues. The germline CDR1 and CDR2 sequences are LGHDT and YNNKEL (reference sequence). Unmatched junction bases numbered 6, after V lost 2 bases and J lost 2 bases. The CDR3 region is CASSQTRGTGGNTEAFF. As DNA, the CDR3 is TGTGCCAGCAGCCAAACCAGGGGGACAGGGGGCAACACTGAAGCTTTCTTT.

This clonotype was found a few times. The chain links TRBV27 to TRBJ2-1; D is tentatively TRBD1 or TRBD2 (5 bases each). V dropped 6 bases and J dropped 9 bases, with 24 bases sitting between them. From germline, CDR1 is MNHEY and CDR2 SMNVEV (reference sequence). The length of the CDR3 is 16 residues. The CDR3 DNA follows: TGTGCCAGCAGCCGTTCCGGGACGACGAGATCTGCTGAGCAGTTCTTC. Amino acids: CASSRSGTTRSAEQFF.

This clonotype has at least ten counts. Germline is not matched at one junction end, which may reflect a read error. The gene calls are TRBV5-1 and TRBJ2-7; D possibly matches TRBD1 or TRBD2 (5 bases each). The CDR3 consists of 13 residues. Germline V gene lookup returns CDR1 SGHRS and CDR2 YFSETQ. CDR3 amino acids: CASSLGAGYEQYF. In nucleotides, the CDR3 is TGTGCCAGCAGCTTAGGGGCGGGCTACGAGCAGTACTTC.

This clonotype showed up just a few times. The genes are TRBV6-2 or TRBV6-3 and TRBJ1-2; 9 bases fit TRBD1. This CDR3 contains 16 residues. CDR1 and CDR2 (germline): MNHEY, SVGEGT. The ends lost 0 bases at V and 5 bases at J; junction bases unmatched: 7. The DNA for the CDR3 is TGTGCCAGCAGTTACTCGACCGGGACAGGGCGGTATGGCTACACCTTC. Translated, it gives CASSYSTGTGRYGYTF.

This clonotype was seen a handful of times. The chain couples TRBV7-2 to TRBJ1-5; 8 nucleotides match TRBD1. Per the germline V gene, CDR1 is SGHTA and CDR2 is FQGNSA. The CDR3 contains 15 residues. V was pared by 2 bases and J by 6 bases, with 6 bases of the junction left unmatched. The CDR3 DNA sequence: TGTGCCAGCAGCTTACGTGGGACAGGAACTCAGCCCCAGCATTTT. Amino acid sequence: CASSLRGTGTQPQHF.

The J gene is TRBJ2-1, the V gene TRBV3-1; D is possibly TRBD1 or TRBD2 (5 bases each). With 4 bases removed from V and 8 bases from J, the gap between germline ends came to 21 bases. The CDR3 spans 16 residues. CDR1 is LGHDT, CDR2 YNNKEL, per germline (reference sequence). The CDR3 sequence is CASSPANAVEGHEQFF. As DNA, the CDR3 is TGTGCCAGCAGCCCCGCTAATGCCGTAGAGGGACATGAGCAGTTCTTC.

This clonotype was detected a few times. The CDR3 protein is CASRLAPSTDTQYF. CDR3 bases: TGTGCCAGCAGACTAGCGCCTAGCACAGATACGCAGTATTTT. The chain joins TRBV2 to TRBJ2-3; 7 bases agree with TRBD2. J lost 0 bases, V lost 6 bases, and 3 bases had no gene match. The CDR3 extends over 14 amino acids. The germline V gene has CDR1 SNHLY and CDR2 FYNNEI.

This clonotype was detected only a few times. The chain combines TRBV12-3 or TRBV12-4 with TRBJ1-2; a possible D gene is TRBD1 (5 bases). This CDR3 has 13 residues. Deletions cut 3 bases from V and 8 bases from J, with 13 bases between. The CDR3 protein is CASSFRQRGGYTF. CDR3 sequence (DNA): TGTGCCAGCAGTTTTCGGCAGAGGGGCGGCTACACCTTC.

This clonotype was picked up many times. The chain links TRBV5-1 to TRBJ1-1; no clear D gene. V shed 0 bases and J shed 2 bases, with 5 bases lying between them. The germline V gene encodes CDR1 SGHRS and CDR2 YFSETQ. This CDR3 contains 13 residues. The CDR3 region has the DNA TGCGCCAGCAGCTTGGTGGTCAACACTGAAGCTTTCTTT. As protein: CASSLVVNTEAFF.

V and J are TRBV20-1 and TRBJ2-3; D tentatively reads TRBD1 or TRBD2 (7 bases each). The CDR3 is 15 residues long. Trimming took 5 bases from V and 6 from J, leaving 21 bases between them. Germline assignment: CDR1 DFQATT and CDR2 SNEGSKA (reference sequence). CDR3 residues: CSAPPGGAGVDTQYF. For the CDR3, the DNA is TGCAGTGCTCCCCCAGGGGGGGCGGGGGTGGATACGCAGTATTTT.

The chain links TRBV2 to TRBJ2-6, with TRBD1 identical over 9 bases. The CDR3 spans 16 residues. CDR1 is SNHLY and CDR2 is FYNNEI in the germline V gene. V dropped 9 bases and J dropped 2; count of bases not matched to a gene: 8. The chain's CDR3 is CASKQGASTGANVLTF. CDR3 sequence (DNA): TGTGCCAGTAAACAGGGGGCGTCAACTGGGGCCAACGTCCTGACTTTC.

This clonotype was seen a few times. The rearrangement joins TRBV12-3 or TRBV12-4 to TRBJ2-1; 8 bases are a match to TRBD2. CDR3 size: 15 residues. V shed 1 base and J 8 bases; nucleotides not matched to a gene: 7. The CDR3 reads CASSLDGRAEDEQFF. The CDR3 DNA reads as TGTGCCAGCAGTTTAGACGGGAGGGCCGAGGATGAGCAGTTCTTC.

The CDR3 nucleotides read TGTGCCAGCAGCTTAGAATTCCGCGGTATCGAGCAGTACTTC. It yields the protein CASSLEFRGIEQYF. The rearrangement joins TRBV11-2 to TRBJ2-7; D is unresolved. The CDR3 has 14 amino acids. Germline lookup yields CDR1 SGHAT and CDR2 FQNNGV. V gave up 0 bases and J gave up 6 bases, with 12 bases separating them.

This clonotype came up many times. V and J are TRBV12-3 or TRBV12-4 and TRBJ2-2, with 7 bases aligning to TRBD2. With 2 bases clipped from V and 5 bases from J, the junction kept 5 bases outside the gene matches. The CDR3 has 15 residues. CDR3 bases: TGTGCCAGCAGTTTATCTAGCGGAAGGACCGGGGAGCTGTTTTTT. This encodes CASSLSSGRTGELFF.

This clonotype was counted a few times. This sequence joins TRBV5-1 and TRBJ2-1; 7 bases are a match to TRBD2. The CDR3 covers 16 residues. The junction had 13 bases not matched to a gene; V was cut back by 4 bases and J by 6 bases. The germline V gene encodes CDR1 SGHRS and CDR2 YFSETQ. CDR3: CASSIGPAGDRNEQFF. Here the CDR3 DNA reads TGCGCCAGCAGCATTGGCCCGGCGGGAGACCGCAATGAGCAGTTCTTC.